A single sample gave rise to the 10 T cell receptor beta chains below, sequenced in a study of cytomegalovirus exposure and HLA in healthy donors. PCR employed 60 Vbeta and 13 Jbeta primers. Assay: immunoSEQ multiplex PCR; the TCRdb copy retains only in-frame clones and omits some. The table has 130,000 to 150,000 clones, 70% to 80% seen once. The sequenced sample was PBMCs. Source of these receptors: a man aged 18 to 35 in good health and CMV-seronegative.

The chain uses TRBV5-1 and TRBJ2-7; 8 bases align to TRBD1. Per germline, CDR1 SGHRS and CDR2 YFSETQ. This CDR3 region has 15 residues. Unmatched junction bases numbered 4, after V lost 0 bases and J lost 2 bases. CDR3 bases: TGCGCCAGCAGCTTGGTGCAGGGGGCTACCTACGAGCAGTACTTC. Its translation is CASSLVQGATYEQYF.

This chain links TRBV5-8 with TRBJ2-1; D perhaps matches TRBD2 (5 bases). There are 16 residues in the CDR3. The V gene lost 1 base and the J gene lost 6 bases, with 17 bases spanning the gap. Germline CDR1 and CDR2: SGHTS and YDEGEE. The chain's CDR3 is CASSLRSGAFFNEQFF. The CDR3 bases are TGTGCCAGCAGCTTGCGCAGCGGAGCTTTTTTCAATGAGCAGTTCTTC.

The chain is built from TRBV29-1 and TRBJ2-7; 7 bases are shared with TRBD1. The CDR3 has 13 amino acids. The V segment lost 3 bases and the J segment 2 bases; nucleotides outside the gene matches: 4. The germline V gene encodes CDR1 SQVTM and CDR2 ANQGSEA. This CDR3 is CSVDLTGTYEQYF. The CDR3 DNA follows: TGCAGCGTTGATCTGACAGGGACCTACGAGCAGTACTTC.

The rearrangement uses TRBV10-2 and TRBJ2-7; 11 bases agree with TRBD2. The junction had 6 bases not matched to a gene; V was cut back by 7 bases and J by 4 bases. CDR1 and CDR2 from the germline V gene are WSHSY and SAAADI. This CDR3 is 14 amino acids long. Here the CDR3 reads CASKTSGSRYEQYF. Written as DNA, the CDR3 is TGCGCCAGCAAAACTAGCGGGAGCAGGTACGAGCAGTACTTC.

About this clone itself: Sequence at one end of the junction differs from germline and may be a read error. The V gene is TRBV6-5, the J gene TRBJ2-7; TRBD2 agrees at 11 bases. CDR1 MNHEY and CDR2 SVGAGI come from the germline V gene. This CDR3 spans 15 amino acids. CDR3 sequence reads: CASRYSSGGTYEQYF. The CDR3 region has the DNA TGTGCCAGCAGGTACTCTAGCGGGGGGACCTACGAGCAGTACTTC.

The chain uses TRBV19 and TRBJ1-1, with D tentatively TRBD1 (5 bases). V shed 8 bases and J shed 1 base, with 8 bases lying between them. This CDR3 is built from 12 residues. Germline-derived CDR1 and CDR2 are LNHDA and SQIVND (reference sequence). The CDR3 DNA reads TGTGCCAGTTTTAGGGGGAACACTGAAGCTTTCTTT. Residues: CASFRGNTEAFF.

This clone was seen only a few times. The chain carries TRBV27 and TRBJ2-7; 11 nucleotides line up with TRBD2. Germline CDR1 reads MNHEY; CDR2 reads SMNVEV (reference sequence). V gave up 4 bases and J gave up 1 base; unmatched junction bases: 6. This CDR3 comprises 16 residues. The CDR3 coding sequence is TGTGCCAGCAGTTCCCGCGGACTAGCGGGTTCCTACGAGCAGTACTTC. Translated, it gives CASSSRGLAGSYEQYF.

V gene TRBV28 combines with J gene TRBJ2-7, with 7 bases matching TRBD2. Per germline, CDR1 MDHEN and CDR2 SYDVKM. The ends lost 2 bases at V and 3 bases at J; junction bases unmatched: 4. The CDR3 is made up of 14 amino acids. The CDR3 nucleotides read TGTGCCAGCAGTTTACCTAGCGGCCTCTACGAGCAGTACTTC. It is translated as CASSLPSGLYEQYF.

This chain uses TRBV6-6 with TRBJ2-1, with D possibly being TRBD1 (6 bases). Germline assignment: CDR1 MNHNY and CDR2 SVGAGI (reference sequence). This CDR3 is built from 15 residues. Trimming took 5 bases from V and 4 from J, leaving 15 bases between them. The DNA of the CDR3 is TGTGCCAGCAGTAACCCTCGGGACACATACAATGAGCAGTTCTTC. It yields the protein CASSNPRDTYNEQFF.

This rearrangement joins TRBV10-2 to TRBJ1-5; 8 bases are shared with TRBD1. The CDR3 runs to 15 residues. V was pared by 6 bases and J by 1 base, with 5 bases of the junction left unmatched. Per the germline V gene, CDR1 is WSHSY and CDR2 is SAAADI. The CDR3 nucleotides are TGCGCCAGCAGATGGGACAGGCAAAGCAATCAGCCCCAGCATTTT. Translated, it gives CASRWDRQSNQPQHF.